This T cell receptor beta chain was obtained from a study of draining lymph node invasion in breast cancer (dated by TCRdb to 2018 to 2020). The study in broad terms: Metastasis in lymph nodes was diagnosed using histology and cytokeratin immunohistochemistry and was confirmed with EpCAM/CD45 flow cytometry. From each patient, matched non-invaded and tumor-invaded tumor-draining lymph nodes and the primary tumor were collected, and both Treg and Tconv subsets were profiled. In the separate targeted TCR sequencing, lymph nodes from 5 or 6 patients were covered, and primary tumors were sequenced for three of those patients. A separate targeted assay used bulk TCR-beta CDR3 sequencing to compare sorted memory regulatory T cells with memory conventional CD4 T cells across breast cancer tissues.

Memory conventional CD4 T cells were sorted as CD4+ CD45RA- CD25- cells. Each tumor-draining lymph node was classified as non-invaded if metastatic tumor cells were absent and as invaded if metastatic tumor cells were present. T cells were pre-enriched with a Miltenyi Pan T Cell isolation kit before staining and sorting. Primary tumors were characterized by immunohistochemistry for estrogen receptor, progesterone receptor, HER2 and Ki-67. Fresh surgical tissue was processed within a few hours after surgery by being cut into small fragments. The tissue fragments were enzymatically digested with Liberase TL plus DNase for about 20 minutes and then passed through a 40-micrometer strainer. After DAPI live/dead staining, cells were sorted on a BD FACS Aria II, reaching roughly 97-99% purity. The sorted cells were lysed in TCL buffer, and a Norgen Single Cell RNA purification kit, including DNase treatment, was used to purify the RNA.

A word on this clonotype: Its antigen remains unidentified. No much larger clone exists at a distance of one base, and base qualities are not known.

Libraries were made using bulk RNA-seq. Reads for this sample came from an Illumina HiSeq 2500. In the source study's methods: CDR3 sequences in the separate targeted TCR-seq dataset were extracted from raw reads and quantified using MiXCR version 2.1.5 with default parameters. In the separate targeted TCR-seq dataset, TCR-beta clones were defined by the combination of V gene, J gene and CDR3 sequence. For the separate targeted TCR-seq dataset, clones with fewer than three counts were filtered out, after which only the 90% most strongly expressed clones in each sample were kept. In the separate targeted TCR-seq dataset, Treg-Tconv overlap was calculated per tissue as the number of shared clones divided by the total number of Treg clones, multiplied by 100. Through fastp at Q25 and MiXCR, TCRdb rebuilt clones from the public reads, retaining in-frame beta chains. Identical CDR3 protein sequences are pooled into one entry, listed with their most common genes and DNA. In this record, the V and J calls reflect TCRdb's handling and not the investigators' own analysis. Within this sample are 2,500 to 3,000 distinct CDR3 sequences, with 80% to 85% of them counted one time only. 9% to 10% of the sample is held by the ten biggest clonotypes.

The germline V gene supplies CDR1 SQVTM and CDR2 ANQGSEA. A distance of 6 bases separates the germline ends of V and J, which lose 1 base and 3 bases respectively. CDR3 length: 12 amino acids, cysteine to phenylalanine. Only CDR3 DNA remains: 36 bases, in frame from the first base. On the study overall, not on this receptor specifically: Roughly 13-22% of Treg TCRs were shared with Tconvs per tissue, interpreted as suggesting peripheral Treg induction. The tumor top-100 clone tracking analysis could be carried out in only two patients. Some clones from the top 100 tumor clones were found in both invaded and non-invaded nodes, which suggests recirculation between the tumor and the draining nodes. The data could not resolve whether Treg conversion took place in a given organ or whether converted Tregs recirculated between nodes and tumor. Across all tissues in the targeted TCR-seq data, Tregs appeared to be more clonally expanded than Tconvs, and both subsets showed lower diversity in tumor than in lymph nodes. TCRs shared between the Treg and Tconv subsets were viewed as suggestive of, but not proof of, a common clonal origin.

The rearrangement joined TRBV29-1 to TRBJ2-5; the D segment could be TRBD1, given 6 matching bases. This TCR came from a female donor with luminal breast cancer. The specimen was sorted memory CD4+ effector T cells from a lymph node. Read against the paper, the sample's cell subset or site label means: CD45RA-negative sorted CD4+ T cells (memory Tconv or effector/memory Treg). Here is the DNA: TGCAGCGTTGAAGGGACAGAAGAGACCCAGTACTTC. Translated, this gives CSVEGTEETQYF.